This T cell receptor (beta chain) was identified in a study of shared clonotypes between healthy human individuals. Points on this clone: The antigen is unknown.

TCRdb keeps only in-frame clones here, not all; method: immunoSEQ multiplex PCR. This table has about 2,100,000 clones, roughly 91% appearing once. Trimming took 10 bases from V and 8 from J, leaving 14 bases between them. CDR1 and CDR2 (germline): ENHRY, SYGVKD. This CDR3 is built from 11 residues. Naive CD8 isolation took CD45RO-negative cells positively selected for CCR7 and excluded terminally differentiated effector memory CD45RA+ cells. Overall study findings and caveats: Sampling included only blood; tissue repertoires likely differ.

The chain joins TRBV10-3 to TRBJ1-2; D call uncertain. The source of this sequence is a man younger than 30 in good health. Some clones in this sample may be carry-over from other donors' samples. The sample was naive CD8+ T cells from PBMCs. CDR3 nucleotides: TGTGCCACATCAGTCCGGAACGGCTACACCTTC. Encoded protein: CATSVRNGYTF.